Below, 14 T cell receptor beta chains from the same sample are listed, as sequenced in a study of blood T cells in healthy people across ages (dated by TCRdb to between 2015 and 2016). Library preparation was by 5' RACE. TCRdb names Illumina HiSeq 2500 as the instrument used. A second roughly 6 to 11 cycle PCR used a sample-barcoded 5' primer and a J-beta primer mix. The raw public data were reprocessed by TCRdb itself: fastp quality trimming at Q25, MiXCR clonotype calling, in-frame beta chains only. For every CDR3 protein sequence, its rows merge into one entry that carries the most common genes and DNA. Within this sample are hundreds of thousands of distinct CDR3 sequences, with about 61% of them counted one time only. Roughly 25% of the sample belongs to the ten largest clones. The sample comprised blood. All receptors come from a man aged 35 to 55 in good health.

Regarding this clonotype: A much larger clone differs from this one at a single base, so this may be a read error. This chain links TRBV7-6 with TRBJ2-5, with 10 bases aligning to TRBD1. From germline, CDR1 is SGHVS and CDR2 FNYEAQ. CDR3 size: 14 residues. CDR3 in amino acids: CASSLGTGEETQHF. The CDR3 DNA sequence: TGTGCCAGCAGCTTGGGGACAGGGGAAGAGACCCAGCACTTC.

The chain uses TRBV25-1 and TRBJ1-1, with D perhaps TRBD1 (5 bases). Germline loops: CDR1 MGHDK, CDR2 SYGVNS. This CDR3 has 14 amino acids. The V end lost 6 bases, the J end lost 0 bases, and 11 bases lay between the germline ends. The DNA for the CDR3 is TGTGCCAGCAGAAATTTACAGGTGAACACTGAAGCTTTCTTT. This codes for CASRNLQVNTEAFF. The full variable domain, its missing parts supplied by reference TRBV25-1 and TRBJ1-1, is EADIYQTPRYLVIGTGKKITLECSQTMGHDKMYWYQQDPGMELHLIHYSYGVNSTEKGDLSSESTVSRIRTEHFPLTLESARPSHTSQYLCASRNLQVNTEAFFGQGTRLTVV.

V is TRBV7-2 and J is TRBJ2-1; D might be TRBD2 (6 bases). Looked up from germline, CDR1 is SGHTA and CDR2 is FQGNSA. V lost 5 bases, J lost 12 bases, and 14 bases lay in between. This CDR3 has 12 amino acids. CDR3 amino acids: CASSPQEGLQFF. The CDR3 bases are TGTGCCAGCAGCCCCCAGGAGGGCTTGCAGTTCTTC.

V gene TRBV3-1 combines with J gene TRBJ1-4, with 9 positions matching TRBD1. The germline CDR1 and CDR2 sequences are LGHDT and YNNKEL (reference sequence). There are 15 residues in the CDR3. V lost 1 base to trimming and J lost 14 bases; unmatched junction nucleotides: 11. In DNA, the CDR3 is TGTGCCAGCAGCCAAGCAACGCCGGGACAGGGCCGGCTGTTTTTT. Amino acids: CASSQATPGQGRLFF.

The chain links TRBV12-5 to TRBJ2-1, with TRBD2 matching 8 bases. This CDR3 comprises 15 residues. J lost 4 bases, V lost 5 bases, and 7 bases had no gene match. The germline gives CDR1 LGHNT, CDR2 FRNRAP. CDR3 residues: CASGPSGGPYNEQFF. CDR3 in DNA: TGTGCTAGTGGTCCCTCGGGGGGGCCGTACAATGAGCAGTTCTTC.

This chain uses TRBV27 with TRBJ2-7, with 7 nucleotides matching TRBD1. This CDR3 is built from 15 residues. V shed 2 bases, J shed 5 bases, and the junction held 9 bases outside the gene matches. Germline V gene lookup returns CDR1 MNHEY and CDR2 SMNVEV (reference sequence). CDR3 sequence: CASSLTGVFGNEQYF. The CDR3 DNA sequence: TGTGCCAGCAGTTTAACAGGGGTCTTCGGGAACGAGCAGTACTTC.

Only one count was recorded for this clonotype. This sequence joins TRBV3-1 and TRBJ2-7; D tentatively reads TRBD1 or TRBD2 (6 bases each). Germline CDR1 LGHDT, CDR2 YNNKEL (reference sequence). V dropped 4 bases and J dropped 0 bases, with 22 bases sitting between them. The CDR3 has 18 amino acids. The CDR3 reads CASSRSSAGQGRSYEQYF. The CDR3, as DNA: TGTGCCAGCAGCCGAAGTTCGGCGGGACAAGGGCGCTCCTACGAGCAGTACTTC.

This clonotype was found a few times. This chain joins TRBV5-1 and TRBJ2-7; D is undetermined. Germline-derived CDR1 and CDR2 are SGHRS and YFSETQ. V was clipped by 5 bases and J by 2 bases, with 8 bases between them. CDR3 size: 12 residues. CDR3 amino acids: CASRDHAYEQYF. The CDR3 DNA is TGCGCCAGCAGGGACCACGCCTACGAGCAGTACTTC. Supplemented by reference TRBV5-1 and TRBJ2-7, the full variable domain reads KAGVTQTPRYLIKTRGQQVTLSCSPISGHRSVSWYQQTPGQGLQFLFEYFSETQRNKGNFPGRFSGRQFSNSRSEMNVSTLELGDSALYLCASRDHAYEQYFGPGTRLTVT.

DNA of the CDR3: TGTGCCAGCAGCTTAGCCTCCGGGACTGTCTTGATCTCTGGAAACACCATATATTTT. It translates to CASSLASGTVLISGNTIYF. V and J are TRBV7-9 and TRBJ1-3; tentatively, D is TRBD1 (5 bases). Germline values: CDR1 SEHNR, CDR2 FQNEAQ (reference sequence). The CDR3 is made up of 19 amino acids. V was shortened by 0 bases and J by 0 bases, with 18 bases between the two germline ends.

In DNA form, the CDR3 reads TGTGCCAGCAGCCACTGGGACAGAGCCTACGAGCAGTACTTC. Encoded protein: CASSHWDRAYEQYF. The chain uses TRBV11-2 and TRBJ2-4; 7 positions agree with TRBD1. Judging by the DNA end, TRBJ2-7 fits better; the J call may be wrong. CDR3 size: 14 residues. The germline V gene encodes CDR1 SGHAT and CDR2 FQNNGV.

This chain links TRBV7-9 with TRBJ2-7; 7 bases agree with TRBD1. Germline V CDR1 and CDR2: SEHNR, FQNEAQ (reference sequence). J lost 1 base, V lost 6 bases, and 6 bases had no gene match. The CDR3 loop spans 14 amino acids. In DNA form, the CDR3 reads TGTGCCAGCAGTACCGGGACAGAATCCTACGAGCAGTACTTC. Its protein is CASSTGTESYEQYF.

This clonotype was seen only a few times. The chain joins TRBV6-6 to TRBJ2-7, with D tentatively TRBD1 (5 bases). This CDR3 spans 13 amino acids. Looked up from germline, CDR1 is MNHNY and CDR2 is SVGAGI (reference sequence). With 7 bases removed from V and 4 bases from J, the gap between germline ends came to 14 bases. The DNA of the CDR3 is TGTGCCAGCACTCAACTGCAGGGTTACGAGCAGTACTTC. Its protein is CASTQLQGYEQYF.

The rearrangement links TRBV7-3 to TRBJ2-1, with 11 bases that match TRBD2. Germline CDR1 reads SGHTA; CDR2 reads FQGTGA. The CDR3 spans 14 residues. With 6 bases clipped from V and 7 bases from J, the junction kept 5 bases outside the gene matches. Written as DNA, the CDR3 is TGTGCCAGCAGTGAGGGGACTAGCGGTAATGAGCAGTTCTTC. Protein product: CASSEGTSGNEQFF.

The chain combines TRBV20-1 with TRBJ2-1; D unclear. CDR1 and CDR2 (germline): DFQATT, SNEGSKA (reference sequence). V gave up 8 bases and J gave up 8 bases, with 10 bases separating them. The CDR3 totals 10 residues. The CDR3 is CSPFRDEQFF. The CDR3 DNA reads TGCAGTCCGTTTCGCGATGAGCAGTTCTTC.